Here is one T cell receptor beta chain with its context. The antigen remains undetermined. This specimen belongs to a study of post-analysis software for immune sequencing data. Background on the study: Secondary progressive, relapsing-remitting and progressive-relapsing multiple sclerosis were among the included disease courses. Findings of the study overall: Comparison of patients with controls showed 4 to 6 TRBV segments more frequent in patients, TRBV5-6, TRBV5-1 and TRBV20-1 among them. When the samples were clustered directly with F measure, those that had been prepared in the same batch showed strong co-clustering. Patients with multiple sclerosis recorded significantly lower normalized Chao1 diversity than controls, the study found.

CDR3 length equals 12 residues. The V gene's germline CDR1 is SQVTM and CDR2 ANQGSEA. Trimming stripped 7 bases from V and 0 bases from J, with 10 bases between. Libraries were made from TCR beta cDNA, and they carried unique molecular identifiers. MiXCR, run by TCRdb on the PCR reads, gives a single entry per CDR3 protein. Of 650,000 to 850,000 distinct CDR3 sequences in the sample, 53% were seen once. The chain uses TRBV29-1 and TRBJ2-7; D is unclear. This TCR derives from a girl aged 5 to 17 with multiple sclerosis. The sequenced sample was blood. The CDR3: CSALDGSYEQYF. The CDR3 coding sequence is TGCAGCGCCCTAGACGGCTCCTACGAGCAGTACTTC.